These 27 T cell receptor beta chains share one sample of origin, sequenced in a study of blood T cell repertoires in COVID-19. The assay was immunoSEQ multiplex PCR, and TCRdb's table has in-frame clones only and misses some. The sample shows about 52,000 clones, around 84% of them seen only once. The sample consisted of peripheral blood. These receptors were taken from a man aged 65 to 85 with acute or convalescent COVID-19.

A few counts support this clone. The V gene is TRBV6-2 or TRBV6-3, the J gene TRBJ1-6, with D tentatively TRBD1 (5 bases). The CDR3 sequence is 16 residues long. Germline CDR1 is MNHEY and CDR2 is SVGEGT. V was cut by 2 bases and J by 8 bases, with 16 bases left in between. The CDR3 spells CASSYQGRGGYSPLHF. The CDR3 coding sequence is TGTGCCAGCAGTTACCAGGGACGAGGAGGGTATTCACCCCTCCACTTT.

The rearrangement joins TRBV12-3 or TRBV12-4 to TRBJ1-2; D perhaps matches TRBD1 (6 bases). V was clipped by 6 bases and J by 8 bases, with 13 bases between them. The CDR3 is 12 residues long. The CDR3 region is CASRGHSDGYTF. DNA of the CDR3: TGTGCCAGCAGGGGACATTCCGACGGCTACACCTTC.

The chain carries TRBV5-1 and TRBJ2-4, with D possibly being TRBD2 (7 bases). The germline V gene encodes CDR1 SGHRS and CDR2 YFSETQ. This CDR3 is 13 amino acids long. The V end was cut by 2 bases, the J end by 9 bases, with 12 bases between. Here the CDR3 reads CASSFAGEGIQYF. CDR3 bases: TGCGCCAGCAGCTTTGCAGGGGAGGGCATTCAGTACTTC. Variable domain in full (rest from reference TRBV5-1 and TRBJ2-4): KAGVTQTPRYLIKTRGQQVTLSCSPISGHRSVSWYQQTPGQGLQFLFEYFSETQRNKGNFPGRFSGRQFSNSRSEMNVSTLELGDSALYLCASSFAGEGIQYFGAGTRLSVL.

This sequence joins TRBV6-2 or TRBV6-3 and TRBJ1-5; D may be TRBD1 (5 bases). The CDR3 sequence is 19 residues long. Germline lookup yields CDR1 MNHEY and CDR2 SVGEGT. V was trimmed by 2 bases and J by 5 bases, leaving 25 bases between them. The CDR3 region has the DNA TGTGCCAGCAGTTACGCTGTCACAGGTGGCCCCAGGAGATATCAGCCCCAGCATTTT. As protein: CASSYAVTGGPRRYQPQHF.

This clone was recorded only once. The chain combines TRBV7-6 with TRBJ1-2, with TRBD1 matching over 7 bases. Trimming at V came to 5 bases and at J to 7 bases, leaving 13 bases not matched to a gene. Germline values: CDR1 SGHVS, CDR2 FNYEAQ. This CDR3 spans 15 amino acids. CDR3 nucleotide sequence: TGTGCCAGCAGCAGTTTTGGACAGGCGATCGGTGGCTACACCTTC. It translates to CASSSFGQAIGGYTF.

The chain has TRBV27 and TRBJ2-1; 8 nucleotides align to TRBD2. The germline CDR1 and CDR2 sequences are MNHEY and SMNVEV (reference sequence). The CDR3 loop spans 14 amino acids. Losses at the gene ends were 5 bases for V and 4 bases for J; bases not matched to a gene: 4. The CDR3 region is CASSREGLYNEQFF. The CDR3 nucleotides are TGTGCCAGCAGTCGGGAGGGCCTATACAATGAGCAGTTCTTC.

This clone was seen only a few times. The chain uses TRBV19 and TRBJ2-4, with D perhaps matching TRBD1 (5 bases). V was clipped by 0 bases and J by 0 bases, with 12 bases between them. This CDR3 has 17 amino acids. CDR1 LNHDA and CDR2 SQIVND come from the germline V gene (reference sequence). CDR3 region: CASSIDGRQLAKNIQYF. In DNA, the CDR3 is TGTGCCAGTAGTATAGATGGCCGACAGTTAGCCAAAAACATTCAGTACTTC.

This chain uses TRBV27 with TRBJ1-2; 9 positions match TRBD1. V shed 5 bases and J 6 bases; nucleotides not matched to a gene: 7. Germline loops: CDR1 MNHEY, CDR2 SMNVEV (reference sequence). This CDR3 region has 14 residues. The CDR3 sequence: CASSEQGAGDGYTF. CDR3 coding DNA: TGTGCCAGCAGTGAACAGGGGGCTGGGGATGGCTACACCTTC.

The chain links TRBV5-1 to TRBJ2-3; 11 bases agree with TRBD2. The trim removed 0 bases at V and 6 bases at J, leaving 6 bases unmatched. In germline, CDR1 is SGHRS, CDR2 YFSETQ. There are 16 residues in the CDR3. The CDR3 protein is CASSLAQASGGDTQYF. The CDR3 DNA is TGCGCCAGCAGCTTGGCTCAGGCTAGCGGGGGGGATACGCAGTATTTT.

This rearrangement joins TRBV19 to TRBJ2-4, with 7 bases that match TRBD1. CDR1 is LNHDA, CDR2 SQIVND, per germline (reference sequence). V lost 3 bases to trimming and J lost 5 bases; unmatched junction nucleotides: 10. This CDR3 is 16 amino acids long. The CDR3 loop reads CASSIFQTGTENIQYF. DNA for the CDR3: TGTGCCAGTAGTATCTTTCAGACAGGGACGGAAAACATTCAGTACTTC.

The table lists this clone with a few counts. V is TRBV19 and J is TRBJ2-1, with a weak D call TRBD2 (5 bases). Trimming took off 4 bases at V and 4 bases at J, with 11 bases between the two ends. The CDR3 has 14 residues. Germline V gene data show CDR1 as LNHDA and CDR2 as SQIVND (reference sequence). The CDR3 protein is CASSRAGAYNEQFF. The CDR3 nucleotides are TGTGCCAGTAGTAGGGCGGGTGCTTACAATGAGCAGTTCTTC.

The genes are TRBV7-9 and TRBJ1-1, with D tentatively TRBD1 (5 bases). The CDR3 runs to 14 residues. The V and J ends lost 5 bases and 4 bases respectively, with 14 bases between them. CDR1 is SEHNR and CDR2 is FQNEAQ in the germline V gene (reference sequence). CDR3 sequence reads: CASSLIGARTEAFF. The CDR3 nucleotides read TGTGCCAGCAGCCTCATAGGGGCGCGCACTGAAGCTTTCTTT.

V usage is TRBV11-2 and J usage is TRBJ1-6; D is undetermined. Between the trimmed V and J ends, which lost 6 bases and 3 bases, there was a span of 6 bases. Per germline, CDR1 SGHAT and CDR2 FQNNGV. CDR3 length equals 13 residues. The CDR3 loop reads CASSLDYNSPLHF. DNA of the CDR3: TGTGCCAGCAGTCTAGACTATAATTCACCCCTCCACTTT.

The chain uses TRBV29-1 and TRBJ1-1, with D uncertain. Between the trimmed V and J ends, which lost 5 bases and 3 bases, there was a span of 13 bases. Germline loops: CDR1 SQVTM, CDR2 ANQGSEA. The CDR3 length is 13 residues. The chain's CDR3 is CSVHKVGDTEAFF. CDR3 coding DNA: TGCAGCGTTCACAAAGTCGGGGACACTGAAGCTTTCTTT.

The gene calls are TRBV3-1 (or the pseudogene TRBV3-2) and TRBJ1-1; D is undetermined. Looked up from germline, CDR1 is LGHDT and CDR2 is YNNKEL (reference sequence). This CDR3 has 16 amino acids. V was trimmed by 1 base and J by 2 bases, leaving 14 bases between them. This chain's CDR3 is CASSQVTSSGNTEAFF. CDR3 DNA: TGTGCCAGCAGCCAAGTCACTTCGAGCGGAAACACTGAAGCTTTCTTT.

The chain carries TRBV7-9 and TRBJ2-1, with 11 bases lining up with TRBD1. Losses at the gene ends were 3 bases for V and 6 bases for J; bases not matched to a gene: 7. This CDR3 region has 16 residues. The germline gives CDR1 SEHNR, CDR2 FQNEAQ (reference sequence). In DNA, the CDR3 is TGTGCCAGCAGCTTCCCCCATGGGACAGGGGGCAATGAGCAGTTCTTC. Encoded protein: CASSFPHGTGGNEQFF.

The genes are TRBV5-1 and TRBJ1-4; 10 nucleotides agree with TRBD1. The CDR3 extends over 15 amino acids. The V gene's germline CDR1 is SGHRS and CDR2 YFSETQ. J gave up 8 bases and V 4 bases, and 8 bases lay outside the gene matches. The CDR3 DNA follows: TGCGCCAGCAGCATTGGGGACAGGGGACGGGAAAAACTGTTTTTT. Translated: CASSIGDRGREKLFF.

This clone is classed as medium-sized. V usage is TRBV5-4 and J usage is TRBJ1-6; tentatively, D is TRBD1 (6 bases). The V end was cut by 4 bases, the J end by 7 bases, with 18 bases between. The CDR3 has 16 amino acids. Germline CDR1 reads SGHNT; CDR2 reads YYREEE (reference sequence). The CDR3 bases are TGTGCCAGCAGCATCGGACAGAGGTCAGGGAATTCACCCCTCCACTTT. It codes for CASSIGQRSGNSPLHF.

The J gene is TRBJ2-3, the V gene TRBV6-5; D possibly corresponds to TRBD2 (6 bases). Trimming took off 7 bases at V and 3 bases at J, with 11 bases between the two ends. The CDR3 length is 13 residues. Germline values: CDR1 MNHEY, CDR2 SVGAGI. Written as DNA, the CDR3 is TGTGCCAGCACCGCCGGGACTACAGATACGCAGTATTTT. It is translated as CASTAGTTDTQYF.

The J gene is TRBJ2-2, the V gene TRBV5-1; a possible D gene is TRBD1 (5 bases). The V end lost 4 bases, the J end lost 0 bases, and 10 bases lay between the germline ends. The CDR3 extends over 15 amino acids. Germline loops: CDR1 SGHRS, CDR2 YFSETQ. The DNA for the CDR3 is TGCGCCAGCAGCGGTATACAGGCGAACACCGGGGAGCTGTTTTTT. As protein: CASSGIQANTGELFF.

This chain uses TRBV14 with TRBJ2-3; 8 bases align to TRBD1. Trimming cost V 1 base and J 6 bases; bases outside gene matches: 0. This CDR3 contains 13 residues. Looked up from germline, CDR1 is SGHDN and CDR2 is FVKESK. This chain's CDR3 is CASSQGTGDTQYF. The DNA for the CDR3 is TGTGCCAGCAGCCAAGGGACAGGGGATACGCAGTATTTT.

V gene TRBV3-1 (or the pseudogene TRBV3-2) combines with J gene TRBJ2-6; tentative D call: TRBD2 (6 bases). V lost 8 bases and J 2 bases, leaving 10 bases between the germline ends. Germline CDR1 reads LGHDT; CDR2 reads YNNKEL (reference sequence). The CDR3 extends over 14 amino acids. The CDR3 coding sequence is TGTGCCAGCGCCTGGGGGGCTGGGGCCAACGTCCTGACTTTC. It is translated as CASAWGAGANVLTF.

The V gene is TRBV7-6, the J gene TRBJ1-4; 9 bases fit TRBD1. J gave up 2 bases and V 5 bases, and 3 bases lay outside the gene matches. Germline V gene sequence: CDR1 SGHVS, CDR2 FNYEAQ. CDR3 length: 15 residues. The DNA for the CDR3 is TGTGCCAGCAGCCGACAGGGGGGGACTAATGAAAAACTGTTTTTT. This encodes CASSRQGGTNEKLFF.

J is TRBJ1-5 and V is TRBV19, with 11 bases lining up with TRBD1. Germline loops: CDR1 LNHDA, CDR2 SQIVND (reference sequence). V lost 3 bases to trimming and J lost 3 bases; unmatched junction nucleotides: 4. This CDR3 comprises 16 residues. The DNA for the CDR3 is TGTGCCAGTAGTATTAGGGGACAGGGGGTCAATCAGCCCCAGCATTTT. It yields the protein CASSIRGQGVNQPQHF.

The rearrangement joins TRBV6-5 to TRBJ2-7; TRBD1 agrees at 8 bases. Germline lookup yields CDR1 MNHEY and CDR2 SVGAGI. This CDR3 region has 15 residues. After removal of 6 bases from V and 0 bases from J, the junction contained 7 bases not matched to a gene. The CDR3 nucleotides read TGTGCCAGCAGCCTACAAGGGACAGGCTCCTACGAGCAGTACTTC. Translating it yields CASSLQGTGSYEQYF.

The chain links TRBV5-1 to TRBJ2-5; D is unresolved. V lost 4 bases, J lost 4 bases, and 11 bases lay in between. The CDR3 sequence is 13 residues long. CDR1 and CDR2 (germline): SGHRS, YFSETQ. CDR3 sequence (DNA): TGCGCCAGCAGCCCTGACACGTTAGAGACCCAGTACTTC. It encodes CASSPDTLETQYF.

The rearrangement joins TRBV19 to TRBJ2-7, with TRBD2 as a possible D gene (5 bases). The CDR3 is made up of 13 amino acids. V gave up 6 bases and J gave up 2 bases, with 11 bases separating them. CDR1 is LNHDA, CDR2 SQIVND, per germline (reference sequence). CDR3 amino acids: CASRFSGTYEQYF. The CDR3 DNA follows: TGTGCCAGTAGATTCAGCGGAACCTACGAGCAGTACTTC.